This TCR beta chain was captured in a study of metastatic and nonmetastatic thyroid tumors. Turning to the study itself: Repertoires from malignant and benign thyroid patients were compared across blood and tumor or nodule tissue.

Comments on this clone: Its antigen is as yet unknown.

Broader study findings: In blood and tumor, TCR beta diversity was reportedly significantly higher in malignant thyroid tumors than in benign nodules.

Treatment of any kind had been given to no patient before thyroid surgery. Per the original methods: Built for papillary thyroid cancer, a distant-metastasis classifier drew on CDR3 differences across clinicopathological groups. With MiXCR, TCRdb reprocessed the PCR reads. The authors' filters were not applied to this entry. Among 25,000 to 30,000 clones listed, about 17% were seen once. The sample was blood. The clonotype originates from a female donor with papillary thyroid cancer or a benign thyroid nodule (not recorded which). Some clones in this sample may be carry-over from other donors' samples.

The CDR3: CASSYAAGGYEQYF. CDR3 in DNA: TGTGCCAGCAGTTACGCGGCAGGGGGCTACGAGCAGTACTTC. The chain recombines TRBV6-2 or TRBV6-3 with TRBJ2-7; 7 bases line up with TRBD1. The V gene's germline CDR1 is MNHEY and CDR2 SVGEGT. Losses at the gene ends were 2 bases for V and 3 bases for J; bases not matched to a gene: 4. CDR3 length: 14 residues.